These 22 T cell receptor beta chains came from one sample sequenced in a study of T and B cells in COVID-19 patients. Each TRB amplification used about 250-550 ng of genomic DNA from blood. Multiplex PCR with BIOMED2 TRB-A/B primer pools amplified TRB rearrangements. Each CDR3 protein gets one entry after TCRdb re-called the multiplex PCR reads with MiXCR. The sample shows more than 20,000 distinct CDR3 sequences, 32% of them seen only once. The sequencing sample was made of blood. Receptors were obtained from a human donor who had recovered from COVID-19.

The CDR3 DNA follows: TGTGCCAGCAGTGAAGAGCCAGGGGGCTATGGCTACACCTTC. Protein sequence: CASSEEPGGYGYTF. This chain links TRBV6-5 with TRBJ1-2; 7 nucleotides line up with TRBD1. Trimming removed 5 bases from V and 4 bases from J; junction bases left unmatched: 7. CDR3 length: 14 amino acids. Germline V lookup: CDR1 MNHEY, CDR2 SVGAGI.

This clonotype was detected only a few times. The J gene is TRBJ2-7, the V gene TRBV14; possibly TRBD2 for D (5 bases). Trimming took 2 bases from V and 6 from J, leaving 5 bases between them. Germline loops: CDR1 SGHDN, CDR2 FVKESK. This CDR3 has 11 amino acids. The CDR3: CASSQRGEQYF. The CDR3 nucleotides read TGTGCCAGCAGCCAACGGGGCGAGCAGTACTTC.

The chain links TRBV18 to TRBJ1-1; D unresolved. The germline V gene encodes CDR1 KGHSH and CDR2 LQKENI. This CDR3 region has 15 residues. The V and J ends lost 5 bases and 1 base respectively, with 14 bases between them. The CDR3 sequence: CASSTLGTSNTEAFF. The CDR3 coding sequence is TGTGCCAGCTCAACCCTCGGCACGTCGAACACTGAAGCTTTCTTT.

The sample holds a few counts of this clonotype. The chain is built from TRBV7-6 and TRBJ2-3, with a possible D match to TRBD2 (6 bases). The germline CDR1 and CDR2 sequences are SGHVS and FNYEAQ. The CDR3 runs to 12 residues. V was trimmed by 5 bases and J by 7 bases, leaving 10 bases between them. In DNA form, the CDR3 reads TGTGCCAGCAGCGGGCGGGGTTATACGCAGTATTTT. As protein: CASSGRGYTQYF.

This clonotype was observed a few times. V and J are TRBV20-1 and TRBJ2-7; D assignment may be TRBD1 or TRBD2 (5 bases each). This CDR3 spans 16 amino acids. With 6 bases removed from V and 0 bases from J, the gap between germline ends came to 21 bases. Germline V CDR1 and CDR2: DFQATT, SNEGSKA (reference sequence). CDR3 nucleotide sequence: TGCAGTGCCGACGACAGCCCGGGGCCAAACTCCTACGAGCAGTACTTC. It yields the protein CSADDSPGPNSYEQYF.

The V and J genes are TRBV6-2 or TRBV6-3 and TRBJ1-1; no definite D call. V dropped 5 bases and J dropped 3 bases, with 13 bases sitting between them. Per the germline V gene, CDR1 is MNHEY and CDR2 is SVGEGT. The CDR3 is made up of 14 amino acids. CDR3 protein: CASSAQPFYTEAFF. The CDR3 nucleotides read TGTGCCAGCAGTGCACAGCCCTTCTACACTGAAGCTTTCTTT.

CDR3 loop: CASSETSSGNTIYF. The CDR3 DNA reads TGTGCCAGCAGTGAGACCAGCTCTGGAAACACCATATATTTT. This chain joins TRBV6-1 and TRBJ1-3; the D is unclear. This CDR3 has 14 residues. Germline CDR1 is MNHNS and CDR2 is SASEGT. V gave up 3 bases and J gave up 0 bases, with 6 bases separating them.

J is TRBJ2-2 and V is TRBV5-4, with TRBD1 identical over 12 bases. The germline V gene has CDR1 SGHNT and CDR2 YYREEE (reference sequence). With V trimmed by 5 bases and J by 5 bases, 10 bases remained unmatched. The CDR3 sequence is 17 residues long. The CDR3 reads CASRYGTGGVRTGELFF. The CDR3 coding sequence is TGTGCCAGCAGATATGGGACAGGGGGCGTGAGGACCGGGGAGCTGTTTTTT.

In its sample, this clonotype ranks as medium-sized. This chain connects TRBV19 to TRBJ2-7, with 7 bases lining up with TRBD2. Germline V gene lookup returns CDR1 LNHDA and CDR2 SQIVND (reference sequence). V was pared by 6 bases and J by 1 base, with 3 bases of the junction left unmatched. The CDR3 is made up of 13 amino acids. This chain's CDR3 is CASSPAGSYEQYF. CDR3 nucleotides: TGTGCCAGTAGCCCAGCGGGATCCTACGAGCAGTACTTC.

This clonotype appeared a few times. The chain combines TRBV7-6 with TRBJ1-1, with D unclear. The germline V and J ends were trimmed by 0 bases and 0 bases, with 5 bases remaining between them. Germline values: CDR1 SGHVS, CDR2 FNYEAQ. This CDR3 contains 14 residues. The CDR3 protein is CASSLAKMNTEAFF. CDR3 DNA: TGTGCCAGCAGCTTAGCAAAAATGAACACTGAAGCTTTCTTT.

The chain uses TRBV6-5 and TRBJ2-7; 10 nucleotides align to TRBD2. Trimming took 5 bases from V and 4 from J; bases not matched to a gene: 5. This CDR3 has 14 residues. Germline V gene lookup returns CDR1 MNHEY and CDR2 SVGAGI. The CDR3 DNA is TGTGCCAGCAGTAAACTAGCGGGGCCTTACGAGCAGTACTTC. Its protein product is CASSKLAGPYEQYF.

The chain links TRBV27 to TRBJ2-7; D is undetermined. V lost 6 bases and J 4 bases, leaving 13 bases between the germline ends. The CDR3 has 13 amino acids. Germline V gives CDR1 MNHEY, CDR2 SMNVEV (reference sequence). CDR3 in DNA: TGTGCCAGCAGACAGACAAAGGGTTACGAGCAGTACTTC. This codes for CASRQTKGYEQYF.

This clonotype was seen many times. CDR3 amino acids: CAWSPDSNQPQHF. CDR3 bases: TGTGCCTGGTCTCCGGACAGCAATCAGCCCCAGCATTTT. The rearrangement joins TRBV30 to TRBJ1-5, with unresolved D. CDR1 and CDR2 from the germline V gene are GTSNPN and SVGIG (reference sequence). The CDR3 loop spans 13 amino acids. Between the trimmed V and J ends, which lost 5 bases and 1 base, there was a span of 9 bases.

The chain carries TRBV20-1 and TRBJ2-1; D not resolved. CDR1 and CDR2 (germline): DFQATT, SNEGSKA (reference sequence). This CDR3 contains 13 residues. V was pared by 6 bases and J by 6 bases, with 15 bases between. CDR3 sequence: CSAARPQSNEQFF. The CDR3 DNA reads TGCAGTGCCGCTAGACCCCAGAGCAATGAGCAGTTCTTC.

By share, this clonotype ranks as medium-sized. The chain couples TRBV27 to TRBJ2-3; 7 bases agree with TRBD1. After removal of 2 bases from V and 2 bases from J, the junction contained 7 bases not matched to a gene. In germline, CDR1 is MNHEY, CDR2 SMNVEV (reference sequence). The CDR3 length is 16 residues. As DNA, the CDR3 is TGTGCCAGCAGTTTACGGCCGACAGGGTTCACAGATACGCAGTATTTT. Protein sequence: CASSLRPTGFTDTQYF.

The genes are TRBV6-1 and TRBJ2-3, with 11 bases identical to TRBD2. CDR1 is MNHNS and CDR2 is SASEGT in the germline V gene. CDR3 length: 15 residues. V gave up 7 bases and J gave up 5 bases; unmatched junction bases: 8. This CDR3 is CASIGTSGYQDTQYF. In DNA, the CDR3 is TGTGCCAGCATTGGGACTAGCGGATACCAAGATACGCAGTATTTT.

The chain links TRBV20-1 to TRBJ1-5; 7 bases agree with TRBD1. Germline V lookup: CDR1 DFQATT, CDR2 SNEGSKA (reference sequence). With V trimmed by 6 bases and J by 0 bases, 5 bases remained unmatched. The CDR3 consists of 14 residues. The CDR3 DNA reads TGCAGTGCAATGACAGGGTATAGCAATCAGCCCCAGCATTTT. Its protein is CSAMTGYSNQPQHF.

There are a few counts of this clonotype. The rearrangement uses TRBV19 and TRBJ1-1; 12 positions agree with TRBD1. From germline, CDR1 is LNHDA and CDR2 SQIVND (reference sequence). CDR3 length equals 17 residues. Unmatched junction bases numbered 8, after V lost 5 bases and J lost 1 base. CDR3 in DNA: TGTGCCAGTAGTTGGGACCGGGACAGGGGGCGGAACACTGAAGCTTTCTTT. It specifies CASSWDRDRGRNTEAFF. Variable domain in full (rest from reference TRBV19 and TRBJ1-1): DGGITQSPKYLFRKEGQNVTLSCEQNLNHDAMYWYRQDPGQGLRLIYYSQIVNDFQKGDIAEGYSVSREKKESFPLTVTSAQKNPTAFYLCASSWDRDRGRNTEAFFGQGTRLTVV.

The V gene is TRBV6-5, the J gene TRBJ1-1; D call uncertain. Germline assignment: CDR1 MNHEY and CDR2 SVGAGI. This CDR3 is 17 amino acids long. V was pared by 0 bases and J by 4 bases, with 18 bases between. CDR3 coding DNA: TGTGCCAGCAGTTACTCGAGAAGAAGGGCTCTGGGCACTGAAGCTTTCTTT. Translation gives CASSYSRRRALGTEAFF.

The chain uses TRBV4-3 and TRBJ2-7; 14 bases fit TRBD2. CDR3 length: 16 residues. From germline, CDR1 is LGHNA and CDR2 YSLEER. V shed 4 bases and J 2 bases; nucleotides not matched to a gene: 4. For the CDR3, the DNA is TGCGCCAGCAGCCCACGACTAGCGGGGGGGCCCTACGAGCAGTACTTC. Protein sequence: CASSPRLAGGPYEQYF.

This clonotype occurred a few times. This chain uses TRBV12-3 or TRBV12-4 with TRBJ2-3; D possibly uses TRBD1 or TRBD2 (6 bases each). V lost 7 bases and J lost 0, with 14 bases in between. The CDR3 covers 15 residues. This CDR3 is CASTLGGYSTDTQYF. CDR3 nucleotides: TGTGCCAGCACCCTAGGGGGGTACAGCACAGATACGCAGTATTTT.

The J gene is TRBJ1-5, the V gene TRBV6-6; D call uncertain. The length of the CDR3 is 14 residues. The germline V gene encodes CDR1 MNHNY and CDR2 SVGAGI (reference sequence). The V gene lost 7 bases and the J gene lost 0 bases, with 10 bases spanning the gap. CDR3 DNA: TGTGCCAGCAATGCGGGGAATAGCAATCAGCCCCAGCATTTT. Translated: CASNAGNSNQPQHF.